Below, 30 T cell receptor beta chains from the same sample are listed, as sequenced in a study of cytomegalovirus exposure and HLA in healthy donors. The PCR ran on 60 Vbeta and 13 Jbeta primers. Generated by immunoSEQ multiplex PCR, the TCRdb table keeps only in-frame clones and is missing some. The sample includes about 190,000 clones, over 80% of them seen just once. Sequenced input: PBMCs. These receptors were collected from a man between 40 and 49 years old in good health and CMV-seropositive.

The V and J genes are TRBV14 and TRBJ1-1; 7 bases align to TRBD1. V gave up 2 bases and J gave up 1 base; unmatched junction bases: 1. Germline loops: CDR1 SGHDN, CDR2 FVKESK. This CDR3 region has 14 residues. CDR3 region: CASSQQGGNTEAFF. The CDR3, as DNA: TGTGCCAGCAGCCAACAGGGGGGGAACACTGAAGCTTTCTTT.

The chain uses TRBV5-1 and TRBJ2-7; 10 bases map to TRBD1. V dropped 6 bases and J dropped 6; count of bases not matched to a gene: 21. CDR3 length: 18 amino acids. Germline V gene data show CDR1 as SGHRS and CDR2 as YFSETQ. In nucleotides, the CDR3 is TGCGCCAGCATCCGCTTCCCCCCGACGACAGGGGGCCTCTTCGAGCAGTACTTC. Protein: CASIRFPPTTGGLFEQYF.

The chain joins TRBV5-8 to TRBJ2-3, with 8 nucleotides matching TRBD2. CDR1 and CDR2 (germline): SGHTS, YDEGEE. Germline trimming cut 4 bases from V and 0 bases from J; bases unmatched to any gene: 4. The CDR3 has 15 amino acids. The CDR3 protein is CASSRLARSTDTQYF. In DNA form, the CDR3 reads TGTGCCAGCAGCCGACTAGCGCGGAGCACAGATACGCAGTATTTT.

The rearrangement uses TRBV21-1 and TRBJ2-7; TRBD2 was called by the table and not checked on the DNA. TRBV21-1 is a pseudogene. This CDR3 is 17 amino acids long. The CDR3 DNA follows: TGTGCCAGCAGCCCCCGGGCTAGCGGGGTCAGCTCCTACGAGCAGTACTTC. Translation: CASSPRASGVSSYEQYF.

This clone was seen only once. J is TRBJ2-3 and V is TRBV10-3; tentative D call: TRBD2 (7 bases). V lost 2 bases and J 1 base, leaving 16 bases between the germline ends. CDR3 size: 17 residues. Germline V lookup: CDR1 ENHRY, CDR2 SYGVKD. The CDR3 region has the DNA TGTGCCATCAGTGAGCCGGCTGGGGAGGGGGGCACAGATACGCAGTATTTT. Translating gives CAISEPAGEGGTDTQYF.

This sequence joins TRBV10-1 and TRBJ2-7; TRBD2 is a possible D gene (7 bases). Per germline, CDR1 WNHNN and CDR2 SYGVQD (reference sequence). V lost 5 bases to trimming and J lost 6 bases, with 26 bases between them. The CDR3 runs to 17 residues. Here the CDR3 reads CASSWGGLLSLAAEQYF. The CDR3 region has the DNA TGCGCCAGCAGTTGGGGGGGCTTATTGTCATTAGCTGCCGAGCAGTACTTC.

The V call is TRBV13, the J call TRBJ2-5, with 8 bases fitting TRBD2. CDR3 length: 16 amino acids. Trimming at V came to 5 bases and at J to 1 base, leaving 9 bases not matched to a gene. Germline values: CDR1 PRHDT, CDR2 FYEKMQ (reference sequence). Here the CDR3 reads CASSASSGGFQETQYF. CDR3 DNA sequence: TGTGCCAGCAGCGCCTCGAGCGGGGGATTCCAAGAGACCCAGTACTTC. Using reference TRBV13 and TRBJ2-5 for the parts outside the CDR3, the full variable domain is AAGVIQSPRHLIKEKRETATLKCYPIPRHDTVYWYQQGPGQDPQFLISFYEKMQSDKGSIPDRFSAQQFSDYHSELNMSSLELGDSALYFCASSASSGGFQETQYFGPGTRLLVL.

This chain joins TRBV30 and TRBJ2-7, with 11 nucleotides matching TRBD1. This CDR3 contains 16 residues. After removal of 2 bases from V and 3 bases from J, the junction contained 9 bases not matched to a gene. Germline CDR1 and CDR2: GTSNPN and SVGIG (reference sequence). CDR3 region: CAWSPKAGTGGYEQYF. The DNA for the CDR3 is TGTGCCTGGAGTCCAAAGGCCGGGACAGGGGGCTACGAGCAGTACTTC.

This chain joins TRBV9 and TRBJ1-2, with D possibly TRBD1 on 6 matching bases. Germline values: CDR1 SGDLS, CDR2 YYNGEE. The germline V and J ends were trimmed by 1 base and 3 bases, with 10 bases remaining between them. The CDR3 totals 14 residues. The CDR3 reads CASSVLGGDYGYTF. In DNA, the CDR3 is TGTGCCAGCAGCGTACTAGGGGGGGACTATGGCTACACCTTC.

This chain connects TRBV19 to TRBJ1-4; 9 nucleotides align to TRBD1. From germline, CDR1 is LNHDA and CDR2 SQIVND (reference sequence). The CDR3 runs to 13 residues. With V trimmed by 9 bases and J by 8 bases, 7 bases remained unmatched. The CDR3: CASRDRVEEKLFF. The DNA for the CDR3 is TGTGCCAGCAGGGACAGGGTGGAAGAAAAACTGTTTTTT.

This rearrangement joins TRBV11-2 to TRBJ2-7, with 7 bases matching TRBD1. This CDR3 comprises 12 residues. V lost 0 bases and J lost 12; bases outside the gene matches: 5. Germline lookup yields CDR1 SGHAT and CDR2 FQNNGV. The CDR3 spells CASSLDVDRRYF. CDR3 nucleotides: TGTGCCAGCAGCTTAGATGTGGACAGGCGGTACTTC.

The chain links TRBV29-1 to TRBJ1-1; no clear D gene. The V and J ends lost 5 bases and 6 bases respectively, with 19 bases between them. Germline V gene sequence: CDR1 SQVTM, CDR2 ANQGSEA. The CDR3 has 14 amino acids. The CDR3 region is CSVPRSGWGSEAFF. CDR3 DNA: TGCAGCGTTCCCCGGTCGGGGTGGGGATCTGAAGCTTTCTTT.

The V and J genes are TRBV29-1 and TRBJ2-1; D perhaps matches TRBD1 (5 bases). The germline V gene has CDR1 SQVTM and CDR2 ANQGSEA. This CDR3 has 13 amino acids. Trimming stripped 0 bases from V and 10 bases from J, with 13 bases between. The CDR3 sequence is CSVEDPKAGEQFF. In DNA form, the CDR3 reads TGCAGCGTTGAAGACCCAAAGGCAGGGGAGCAGTTCTTC.

This clone was found a few times. The chain carries TRBV9 and TRBJ2-3; tentatively, D is TRBD1 (5 bases). V gave up 0 bases and J gave up 5 bases, with 13 bases separating them. The CDR3 consists of 15 residues. Per germline, CDR1 SGDLS and CDR2 YYNGEE. The DNA for the CDR3 is TGTGCCAGCAGCGTAGAGGGGTCGGGCCTAGATACGCAGTATTTT. Translating gives CASSVEGSGLDTQYF.

The chain carries TRBV7-2 and TRBJ2-7, with 7 bases identical to TRBD2. V dropped 5 bases and J dropped 7; count of bases not matched to a gene: 14. The CDR3 is 15 residues long. Germline V gives CDR1 SGHTA, CDR2 FQGNSA. Here the CDR3 DNA reads TGTGCCAGCAGCCCCAGCGGGACTTTTTGGGGGGAGCAGTACTTC. Protein product: CASSPSGTFWGEQYF.

V and J are TRBV30 and TRBJ1-3; 10 nucleotides line up with TRBD1. After removal of 5 bases from V and 4 bases from J, the junction contained 5 bases not matched to a gene. The CDR3 is 14 residues long. The germline V gene encodes CDR1 GTSNPN and CDR2 SVGIG (reference sequence). CDR3 sequence reads: CAWAPGQGGNTIYF. CDR3 bases: TGTGCCTGGGCCCCGGGACAGGGGGGAAACACCATATATTTT.

This clone was counted only a few times. The genes are TRBV7-9 and TRBJ1-2; 8 bases are a match to TRBD1. The CDR3 has 14 residues. CDR1 is SEHNR, CDR2 FQNEAQ, per germline (reference sequence). The J segment lost 2 bases and the V segment lost 6 bases, leaving 5 bases of the junction unmatched. The chain's CDR3 is CASRSGQENYGYTF. CDR3 sequence (DNA): TGTGCCAGCAGGTCGGGACAGGAGAACTATGGCTACACCTTC.

The CDR3 DNA follows: TGTGCCCGAGGGGACATTAACTATGGCTACACCTTC. Amino acids: CARGDINYGYTF. This sequence joins TRBV30 and TRBJ1-2; TRBD1 is a possible D gene (6 bases). The CDR3 contains 12 residues. Trimming pared 8 bases from V and 1 base from J, leaving 11 bases between. The germline V gene encodes CDR1 GTSNPN and CDR2 SVGIG (reference sequence).

The chain joins TRBV5-6 to TRBJ1-5, with 9 bases matching TRBD1. In germline, CDR1 is SGHDT, CDR2 YYEEEE. The V gene end was trimmed by 3 bases and the J gene end by 5 bases; junction bases not matched to a gene: 6. This CDR3 is built from 15 residues. CDR3 in amino acids: CASSSGQGLYQPQHF. CDR3 sequence (DNA): TGTGCCAGCAGCTCCGGACAGGGGTTATATCAGCCCCAGCATTTT.

This chain joins TRBV2 and TRBJ2-7; D is ambiguous. The CDR3 runs to 12 residues. Per the germline V gene, CDR1 is SNHLY and CDR2 is FYNNEI. Trimming cost V 3 bases and J 7 bases, with 10 bases left between them. CDR3 bases: TGTGCCAGCAGTGAGCAGGTTTGGGAGCAGTACTTC. It yields the protein CASSEQVWEQYF.

This sequence joins TRBV5-1 and TRBJ2-2, with 8 bases lining up with TRBD2. Germline CDR1 is SGHRS and CDR2 is YFSETQ. The ends lost 0 bases at V and 4 bases at J; junction bases unmatched: 5. The CDR3 sequence is 16 residues long. CDR3 sequence reads: CASSLGHLAGTGELFF. CDR3 nucleotide sequence: TGCGCCAGCAGCTTGGGTCATCTAGCGGGCACCGGGGAGCTGTTTTTT.

The chain couples TRBV19 to TRBJ2-1, with 12 bases lining up with TRBD1. CDR3 length: 15 residues. The V gene's germline CDR1 is LNHDA and CDR2 SQIVND (reference sequence). V lost 4 bases and J lost 8; bases outside the gene matches: 6. CDR3 coding DNA: TGTGCCAGTAGTAGCCGGGACAGGGGGCAGGATGAGCAGTTCTTC. Its translation: CASSSRDRGQDEQFF.

CDR3 DNA: TGTGCCAGCAGCTTACCGGGAGGCTTAAAAGAAAAACTGTTTTTT. It is translated as CASSLPGGLKEKLFF. V is TRBV7-8 and J is TRBJ1-4; D unresolved. V gave up 2 bases and J gave up 8 bases, with 15 bases separating them. The CDR3 extends over 15 amino acids. CDR1 and CDR2 from the germline V gene are SGHVS and FQNEAQ.

The chain links TRBV19 to TRBJ2-4, with D maybe TRBD1 (6 bases). CDR1 is LNHDA, CDR2 SQIVND, per germline (reference sequence). With 3 bases removed from V and 7 bases from J, the gap between germline ends came to 10 bases. The CDR3 loop spans 13 amino acids. CDR3 bases: TGTGCCAGTAGTATGGGCAGGGGTAACATTCAGTACTTC. Translated: CASSMGRGNIQYF.

The V gene is TRBV28, the J gene TRBJ1-1; D is uncertain. CDR1 and CDR2 from the germline V gene are MDHEN and SYDVKM. The CDR3 has 9 residues. The CDR3 spells CAAGGEAFF. The CDR3 coding sequence is TGTGCAGCGGGCGGCGAAGCTTTCTTT.

The V and J genes are TRBV4-1 and TRBJ2-3; 12 bases map to TRBD2. The CDR3 runs to 18 residues. Germline CDR1 is MGHRA and CDR2 is YSYEKL. The V segment lost 2 bases and the J segment 3 bases; nucleotides outside the gene matches: 9. The DNA for the CDR3 is TGCGCCAGCAGCCAAACGGCCCCTAGCGGGGGGGCAACAGATACGCAGTATTTT. Translated, it gives CASSQTAPSGGATDTQYF.

The chain carries TRBV2 and TRBJ1-1; tentative D call: TRBD1 (5 bases). Trimming shortened V by 5 bases and J by 3 bases, and 10 bases separated the two germline ends. Germline assignment: CDR1 SNHLY and CDR2 FYNNEI. The CDR3 is 13 residues long. CDR3 DNA sequence: TGTGCCAGCAGTCCCGTCAGGGACACTGAAGCTTTCTTT. Translating gives CASSPVRDTEAFF.

The chain has TRBV6-5 and TRBJ2-3, with D possibly TRBD1 on 6 matching bases. Germline V gives CDR1 MNHEY, CDR2 SVGAGI. The CDR3 is made up of 16 amino acids. V shed 2 bases and J shed 3 bases, with 15 bases lying between them. The CDR3 loop is CASSYHSRGGTDTQYF. CDR3 DNA: TGTGCCAGCAGTTACCACTCCAGGGGTGGTACAGATACGCAGTATTTT.

As concerns this clone: The identical CDR3 is also encoded by other nucleotide sequences in the sample. This sequence joins TRBV27 and TRBJ2-7; TRBD2 agrees at 9 bases. Germline V gives CDR1 MNHEY, CDR2 SMNVEV (reference sequence). J was trimmed by 1 base and V by 3 bases; bases with no gene match: 1. CDR3 size: 14 residues. The CDR3 loop is CASSLREGSYEQYF. CDR3 nucleotide sequence: TGTGCCAGCAGTTTGCGGGAGGGGTCCTACGAGCAGTACTTC.

The chain uses TRBV5-1 and TRBJ1-5; 7 nucleotides align to TRBD1. This CDR3 has 19 residues. Germline trimming cut 2 bases from V and 0 bases from J; bases unmatched to any gene: 14. In germline, CDR1 is SGHRS, CDR2 YFSETQ. Written as DNA, the CDR3 is TGCGCCAGCAGCTTACATTTCAGGACAGGTCAGTATAGCAATCAGCCCCAGCATTTT. This sequence encodes CASSLHFRTGQYSNQPQHF.